This TCR beta chain was obtained from a study of T cell responses to AZD1222 COVID-19 vaccine. The assay was immunoSEQ multiplex PCR, and TCRdb's table has in-frame clones only and misses some. The sample shows roughly 95,000 clones, 85% to 90% of them seen only once. V shed 0 bases, J shed 5 bases, and the junction held 4 bases outside the gene matches. The germline gives CDR1 MNHEY, CDR2 SMNVEV (reference sequence). The CDR3 runs 16 residues. The genes are TRBV27 and TRBJ1-6, with 7 bases identical to TRBD1. This material consisted of peripheral blood, taken on day 0 of AZD1222 vaccination. This receptor was obtained from an adult in good health. The CDR3 DNA follows: TGTGCCAGCAGTTTATCGCGGACAGGTCATAATTCACCCCTCCACTTT. It is translated as CASSLSRTGHNSPLHF.